This TCR beta chain was retrieved from a study of cytotoxic CD8 clonotypes in ibrutinib-treated CLL (dated by TCRdb to the early 2020s). Context from the whole study: The cohort had about ten relapsed/refractory and more than 14 treatment-naive patients; under 18 were IGHV unmutated. Partial responses were observed in 24 patients and complete responses in 2; after a median follow-up of 68 months, remission was maintained in 14 patients and progression was observed in approximately 12. The response samples were drawn at a median of around eleven months into treatment, with a range of roughly 6 to 40 months. An average of roughly 270,000 productive templates and roughly 94,000 productive rearrangements was obtained per sample. Of the approximately 94 people in the trial, 25 to 30 had longitudinal samples available. Cryopreserved peripheral blood mononuclear cells were collected at three points: before therapy, at response, and at either sustained remission or disease progression. Broader findings and caveats from the paper: Public clonotypes were found to be uncommon and were observed to contract or remain stable during treatment; the increase in clonality was shown to reflect expansion of private clonotypes at ibrutinib response. An increase in clonality was observed at ibrutinib response, with clonality remaining stable during sustained remission and falling back toward baseline at progression. Sampling times were not matched between patients in sustained remission and patients whose disease was progressing, and lymph node repertoires were not examined. At baseline, clonality was higher than in age-matched healthy donors and showed a strong correlation with circulating CD8+ T-cell counts.

Comment on this clone: What this receptor recognizes is not known. One base away there is no much larger clone; base qualities are not given.

For TCR beta library preparation, roughly 2 micrograms of genomic DNA were extracted from the cryopreserved PBMCs. Longitudinal blood samples from CLL patients receiving ibrutinib monotherapy were subjected to high-throughput TCR beta sequencing. The patients took part in an open-label, single-center phase 2 trial of ibrutinib monotherapy. On a MiSeq, deep resolution sequencing aimed for a depth between 1 in 1 million and 1 in 200,000 T cells, with each clonotype covered 10x on average. TCR beta libraries were generated with the immunoSEQ hsTCRB Kit. The authors' analysis ran thus. ImmunoSEQ Data Assistant and ImmunoSEQ Analyzer were used for data analysis, and V, D and J genes were assigned according to IMGT definitions. Clonality was computed as one minus normalized Shannon entropy of productive rearrangement frequencies, ranging from 0 to 1. Only overrepresented clonotypes making up at least 0.05% of the repertoire of each patient were included in the public clonotype analysis. Thirteen age-matched healthy donor repertoires from immuneACCESS were used as controls for clonality. TCRdb took this table from immuneACCESS and kept in-frame rearrangements with V and J called. Such tables lack part of the clones; where checked against another copy, unresolved V genes explain under half of the gap, and the rest is unexplained. For V, J and clone size, that table is used; D and trimming come from the DNA. This sample gives approximately 300,000 clones in total; about 77% of them show up just once. Clones ranked in the top ten supply over 6.5% of the sample.

V is clipped by 6 bases and J by 1 base, and the sequence between their germline boundaries is 14 bases long. The CDR3 starts with the cysteine, ends with the phenylalanine, and has 15 residues. Just CDR3 DNA is preserved here, 45 bases in frame from base 1. Sequences SGHTA (CDR1) and FQGNSA (CDR2) are obtained from the germline V gene. This TCR was sampled from a human donor with chronic lymphocytic leukemia. Source: PBMCs, taken before ibrutinib treatment. The chain joins TRBV7-2 to TRBJ2-3; possibly the D gene is TRBD1, per 6 matching bases. The CDR3 reads CASSFNKGGTDTQYF. The DNA reads as follows: TGTGCCAGCAGTTTCAACAAGGGGGGCACAGATACGCAGTATTTT.